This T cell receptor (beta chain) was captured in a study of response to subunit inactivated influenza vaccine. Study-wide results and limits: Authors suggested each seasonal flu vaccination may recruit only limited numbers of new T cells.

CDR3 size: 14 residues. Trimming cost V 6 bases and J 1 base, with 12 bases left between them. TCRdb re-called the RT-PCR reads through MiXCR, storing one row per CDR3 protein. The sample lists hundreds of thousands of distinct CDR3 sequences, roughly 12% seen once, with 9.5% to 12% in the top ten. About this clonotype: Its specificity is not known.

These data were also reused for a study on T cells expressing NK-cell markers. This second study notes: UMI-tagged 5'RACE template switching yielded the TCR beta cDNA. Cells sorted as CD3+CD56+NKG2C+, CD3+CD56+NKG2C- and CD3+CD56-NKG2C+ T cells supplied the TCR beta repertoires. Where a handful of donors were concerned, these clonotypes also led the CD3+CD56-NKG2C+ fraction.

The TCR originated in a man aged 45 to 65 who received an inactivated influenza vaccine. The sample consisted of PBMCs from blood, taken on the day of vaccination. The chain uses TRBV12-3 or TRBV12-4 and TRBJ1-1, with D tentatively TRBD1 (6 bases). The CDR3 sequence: CASRSGTTNTEAFF. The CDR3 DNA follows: TGTGCCAGCAGGTCTGGGACAACGAACACTGAAGCTTTCTTT.